The 21 T cell receptor beta chains presented below share a single source sample, sequenced in a study of control samples from healthy donors and cancer patients. TCRdb's table, derived via immunoSEQ multiplex PCR, lists solely in-frame clones and lacks some. The sample records 200,000 or so clones, 85% to 95% being singletons. Sequencing used blood. The receptors derive from a man aged 45-65 years in good health.

This rearrangement joins TRBV18 to TRBJ2-3, with D tentatively TRBD1 (6 bases). Germline V gives CDR1 KGHSH, CDR2 LQKENI. V lost 6 bases and J lost 2, with 9 bases in between. This CDR3 is 13 amino acids long. This CDR3 is CASSLGATDTQYF. DNA of the CDR3: TGTGCCAGCTCCTTGGGGGCCACAGATACGCAGTATTTT.

This chain links TRBV5-1 with TRBJ1-6; 10 bases align to TRBD1. The CDR3 runs 17 residues. Germline V gene sequence: CDR1 SGHRS, CDR2 YFSETQ. Trimming removed 0 bases from V and 11 bases from J; junction bases left unmatched: 11. The CDR3 protein is CASSLGIDRGLVAPLHF. Here the CDR3 DNA reads TGCGCCAGCAGCTTGGGAATAGACAGGGGGCTAGTGGCACCCCTCCACTTT.

This clone came up a few times. The chain carries TRBV29-1 and TRBJ1-2, with TRBD1 as a possible D gene (5 bases). The V end lost 5 bases, the J end lost 3 bases, and 19 bases lay between the germline ends. Germline V CDR1 and CDR2: SQVTM, ANQGSEA. The CDR3 runs to 15 residues. In nucleotides, the CDR3 is TGCAGCGTTCTGTCTTCAATGTGGGGGGACTATGGCTACACCTTC. This gives the protein CSVLSSMWGDYGYTF.

V is TRBV6-5 and J is TRBJ1-2; no definite D call. The germline gives CDR1 MNHEY, CDR2 SVGAGI. V was trimmed by 5 bases and J by 5 bases, leaving 9 bases between them. CDR3 length: 12 amino acids. The CDR3 reads CASSPDLYGYTF. CDR3 coding DNA: TGTGCCAGCAGTCCTGACTTATATGGCTACACCTTC.

The chain joins TRBV7-9 to TRBJ1-3; the D gene is possibly TRBD1 (5 bases). The CDR3 is 14 amino acids. V was shortened by 5 bases and J by 3 bases, with 11 bases between the two germline ends. Per the germline V gene, CDR1 is SEHNR and CDR2 is FQNEAQ (reference sequence). CDR3 DNA sequence: TGTGCCAGCAGCGTAGGGACGGGTGGAAACACCATATATTTT. Its translation is CASSVGTGGNTIYF.

The chain combines TRBV29-1 with TRBJ2-5; the D call may be TRBD1 or TRBD2 (5 bases each). The CDR3 runs 14 residues. The germline V gene encodes CDR1 SQVTM and CDR2 ANQGSEA. Trimming cost V 1 base and J 5 bases, with 14 bases left between them. CDR3 sequence (DNA): TGCAGCGTTGAAGCGGGGCAGGTTGAGGAGACCCAGTACTTC. Translated: CSVEAGQVEETQYF.

The chain recombines TRBV7-9 with TRBJ2-1; no firm D call. The CDR3 sequence is 14 residues long. Germline values: CDR1 SEHNR, CDR2 FQNEAQ (reference sequence). Trimming cost V 3 bases and J 6 bases, with 12 bases left between them. CDR3 nucleotides: TGTGCCAGCAGCTTTAAAGGGTACCCCAATGAGCAGTTCTTC. Residues: CASSFKGYPNEQFF.

The rearrangement joins TRBV29-1 to TRBJ1-2; D is uncertain. From germline, CDR1 is SQVTM and CDR2 ANQGSEA. The CDR3 spans 15 residues. V lost 1 base, J lost 6 bases, and 18 bases lay in between. The CDR3 sequence: CSVEVGAGEANGYTF. CDR3 DNA sequence: TGCAGCGTTGAAGTGGGAGCGGGCGAGGCTAATGGCTACACCTTC.

The rearrangement links TRBV2 to TRBJ2-2; D unresolved. Germline assignment: CDR1 SNHLY and CDR2 FYNNEI. V was cut by 6 bases and J by 4 bases, with 9 bases left in between. This CDR3 has 13 residues. Here the CDR3 DNA reads TGTGCCAGCAGAGTTGTCTTCACCGGGGAGCTGTTTTTT. Protein sequence: CASRVVFTGELFF.

The chain uses TRBV15 and TRBJ2-6; no definite D call. V lost 0 bases and J 2 bases, leaving 8 bases between the germline ends. The CDR3 extends over 16 amino acids. CDR1 and CDR2 (germline): LNHNV, YYDKDF (reference sequence). CDR3 amino acids: CATSRDPWAGANVLTF. The CDR3 DNA follows: TGTGCCACCAGCAGAGATCCCTGGGCTGGGGCCAACGTCCTGACTTTC. The variable domain in full, completed from reference TRBV15 and TRBJ2-6, reads DAMVIQNPRYQVTQFGKPVTLSCSQTLNHNVMYWYQQKSSQAPKLLFHYYDKDFNNEADTPDNFQSRRPNTSFCFLDIRSPGLGDTAMYLCATSRDPWAGANVLTFGAGSRLTVL.

This chain uses TRBV14 with TRBJ2-1; D is unclear. The CDR3 spans 15 residues. Germline V gene sequence: CDR1 SGHDN, CDR2 FVKESK. V lost 4 bases, J lost 2 bases, and 12 bases lay in between. The DNA for the CDR3 is TGTGCCAGCAGCCTCGGTCCCACGGCCTACAATGAGCAGTTCTTC. Translated, it gives CASSLGPTAYNEQFF.

The chain links TRBV19 to TRBJ1-2; D is possibly TRBD1 (6 bases). V lost 5 bases and J lost 5, with 18 bases in between. Germline assignment: CDR1 LNHDA and CDR2 SQIVND (reference sequence). The CDR3 length is 15 residues. The CDR3 is CASSPDTRQVYGYTF. The CDR3 nucleotides read TGTGCCAGTAGTCCCGACACCAGACAGGTATATGGCTACACCTTC.

This clone has only one observation. The chain uses TRBV19 and TRBJ1-5; D ambiguous. The V gene's germline CDR1 is LNHDA and CDR2 SQIVND (reference sequence). V lost 3 bases, J lost 9 bases, and 6 bases lay in between. The CDR3 loop spans 11 amino acids. The chain's CDR3 is CASSMGGPQHF. CDR3 sequence (DNA): TGTGCCAGTAGTATGGGTGGGCCCCAGCATTTT. Based on the CDR3 plus reference TRBV19 and TRBJ1-5, the full variable domain is DGGITQSPKYLFRKEGQNVTLSCEQNLNHDAMYWYRQDPGQGLRLIYYSQIVNDFQKGDIAEGYSVSREKKESFPLTVTSAQKNPTAFYLCASSMGGPQHFGDGTRLSIL.

This chain joins TRBV4-3 and TRBJ1-6; D unresolved. Deletions cut 1 base from V and 10 bases from J, with 8 bases between. The CDR3 covers 13 residues. Germline CDR1 LGHNA, CDR2 YSLEER. The CDR3 is CASSQAPVSPLHF. For the CDR3, the DNA is TGCGCCAGCAGCCAAGCACCAGTCTCACCCCTCCACTTT.

The chain recombines TRBV10-2 with TRBJ1-2, with D possibly being TRBD1 (5 bases). The CDR3 sequence is 16 residues long. Trimming removed 2 bases at V and 3 bases at J, with 16 bases between. Germline V gene lookup returns CDR1 WSHSY and CDR2 SAAADI. The CDR3 DNA sequence: TGCGCCAGCAGTGAGAATCCTGGGTGGGGGGACTATGGCTACACCTTC. Protein product: CASSENPGWGDYGYTF.

The rearrangement uses TRBV2 and TRBJ2-1; 11 positions agree with TRBD2. Germline V gene data show CDR1 as SNHLY and CDR2 as FYNNEI. The CDR3 consists of 14 residues. The trim removed 7 bases at V and 8 bases at J, leaving 7 bases unmatched. CDR3 nucleotide sequence: TGTGCCAGCATTCTAGCGGGGGGTCGCGATGAGCAGTTCTTC. It specifies CASILAGGRDEQFF.

This chain uses TRBV5-1 with TRBJ1-4; 7 bases align to TRBD1. J gave up 5 bases and V 0 bases, and 1 base lay outside the gene matches. Germline V gives CDR1 SGHRS, CDR2 YFSETQ. There are 14 residues in the CDR3. Here the CDR3 reads CASSLAGQNEKLFF. The CDR3 coding sequence is TGCGCCAGCAGCTTGGCGGGACAGAATGAAAAACTGTTTTTT.

The chain carries TRBV5-1 and TRBJ2-5, with D perhaps matching TRBD1 (7 bases). V was trimmed by 0 bases and J by 7 bases, leaving 16 bases between them. Germline V gene sequence: CDR1 SGHRS, CDR2 YFSETQ. The CDR3 spans 15 residues. CDR3 amino acids: CASSLDLGGGRTQYF. In nucleotides, the CDR3 is TGCGCCAGCAGCTTGGACCTCGGAGGGGGCAGGACCCAGTACTTC.

This chain joins TRBV6-6 and TRBJ1-6, with 7 bases matching TRBD1. Germline CDR1 reads MNHNY; CDR2 reads SVGAGI (reference sequence). V was clipped by 5 bases and J by 12 bases; unmatched bases: 13. The CDR3 runs to 15 residues. This chain's CDR3 is CASSPGTVGKKPLHF. The DNA of the CDR3 is TGTGCCAGCAGTCCCGGGACAGTGGGGAAAAAACCCCTCCACTTT.

The chain couples TRBV18 to TRBJ2-1; 10 bases map to TRBD1. CDR1 and CDR2 from the germline V gene are KGHSH and LQKENI. The CDR3 is 15 residues long. The J segment lost 9 bases and the V segment lost 3 bases, leaving 8 bases of the junction unmatched. The CDR3 protein is CASSPPGTGVGEQFF. The CDR3 DNA is TGTGCCAGCTCACCTCCCGGGACAGGGGTTGGTGAGCAGTTCTTC.

The table lists this clone with a count of one. The sample has other DNA sequences that encode this CDR3 too. V gene TRBV15 combines with J gene TRBJ1-2; D is possibly TRBD1 (6 bases). The germline CDR1 and CDR2 sequences are LNHNV and YYDKDF (reference sequence). This CDR3 is 18 amino acids long. V shed 3 bases and J shed 0 bases, with 20 bases lying between them. The CDR3 protein is CATSSPGGQPGTNYGYTF. DNA for the CDR3: TGTGCCACCAGCAGCCCGGGGGGCCAGCCCGGAACTAACTATGGCTACACCTTC.